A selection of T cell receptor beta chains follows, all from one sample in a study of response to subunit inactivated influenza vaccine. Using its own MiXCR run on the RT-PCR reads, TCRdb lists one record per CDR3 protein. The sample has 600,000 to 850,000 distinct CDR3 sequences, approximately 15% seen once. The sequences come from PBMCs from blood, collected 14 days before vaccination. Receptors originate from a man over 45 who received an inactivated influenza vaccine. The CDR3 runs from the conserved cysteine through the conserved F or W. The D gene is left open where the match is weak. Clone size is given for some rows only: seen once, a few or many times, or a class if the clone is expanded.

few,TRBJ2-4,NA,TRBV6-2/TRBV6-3,CASSLGEGPGSPLAKNIQYF,TGTGCCAGCAGTTTGGGAGAGGGCCCTGGGTCCCCACTAGCCAAAAACATTCAGTACTTC
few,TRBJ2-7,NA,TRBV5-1,CASSLDGEPSYEQYF,TGCGCCAGCAGCTTGGACGGGGAACCCTCCTACGAGCAGTACTTC
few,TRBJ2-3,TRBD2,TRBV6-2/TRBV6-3,CASRTSGTSTDTQYF,TGTGCCAGCAGAACTAGCGGGACTAGCACAGATACGCAGTATTTT
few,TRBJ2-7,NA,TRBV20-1,CSARDGSVGEQYF,TGCAGTGCTAGAGATGGTAGCGTGGGCGAGCAGTACTTC
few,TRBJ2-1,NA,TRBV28,CASRPGPGSYNEQFF,TGTGCCAGCAGGCCGGGACCAGGGTCCTACAATGAGCAGTTCTTC
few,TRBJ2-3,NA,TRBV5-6,CASSSRDVSYTDTQYF,TGTGCCAGCAGCTCCAGGGACGTTAGTTACACAGATACGCAGTATTTT
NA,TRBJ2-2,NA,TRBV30,CAWGGVANTGELFF,TGTGCCTGGGGGGGAGTGGCGAACACCGGGGAGCTGTTTTTT
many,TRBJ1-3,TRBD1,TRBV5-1,CASSLVQGAGNTIYF,TGCGCCAGCAGCTTGGTGCAGGGGGCAGGAAACACCATATATTTT
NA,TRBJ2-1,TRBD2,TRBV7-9,CASRSTSGRAHEQFF,TGTGCCAGCAGGTCGACTAGCGGGAGGGCCCATGAGCAGTTCTTC
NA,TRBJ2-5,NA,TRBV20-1,CSSRGGETQYF,TGCAGCAGCAGGGGGGGAGAGACCCAGTACTTC
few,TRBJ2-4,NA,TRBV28,CASSLPGAAKNIQYF,TGTGCCAGCAGTCTCCCGGGGGCAGCCAAAAACATTCAGTACTTC
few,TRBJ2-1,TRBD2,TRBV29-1,CSVTRGSGSNEQFF,TGCAGCGTAACCCGGGGTAGCGGGAGCAATGAGCAGTTCTTC
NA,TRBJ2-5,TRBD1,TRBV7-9,CASSQGQAPSETQYF,TGTGCCAGCAGCCAGGGACAGGCCCCTTCGGAGACCCAGTACTTC
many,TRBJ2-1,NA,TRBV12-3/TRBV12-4,CASSFGTGTYNEQFF,TGTGCCAGCAGTTTCGGTACAGGGACCTACAATGAGCAGTTCTTC
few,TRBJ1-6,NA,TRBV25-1,CASSDPVRGNNSPLHF,TGTGCCAGCAGTGACCCTGTTAGGGGGAACAATTCACCCCTCCACTTT
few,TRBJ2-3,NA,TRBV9,CASSGEGRSTDTQYF,TGTGCCAGCAGCGGAGAGGGAAGGAGCACAGATACGCAGTATTTT
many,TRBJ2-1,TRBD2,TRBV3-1,CASSQSSGTSGWSIYNEQFF,TGTGCCAGCAGCCAATCGTCCGGGACTAGCGGGTGGAGCATCTACAATGAGCAGTTCTTC
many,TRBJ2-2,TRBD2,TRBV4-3,CASSQGIGGRATGELFF,TGCGCCAGCAGCCAAGGAATCGGGGGGAGGGCCACCGGGGAGCTGTTTTTT
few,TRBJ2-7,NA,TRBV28,CASSFVQGEQYF,TGTGCCAGCAGTTTTGTTCAGGGGGAGCAGTACTTC
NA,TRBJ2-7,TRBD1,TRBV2,CASQPPGTGREQYF,TGTGCCTCCCAACCCCCCGGGACAGGGAGAGAGCAGTACTTC
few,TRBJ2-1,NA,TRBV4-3,CASSQDPTSPQFF,TGCGCCAGCAGCCAAGATCCGACTAGTCCCCAGTTCTTC
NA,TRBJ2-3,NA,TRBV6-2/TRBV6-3,CASSYRGLGTDTQYF,TGTGCCAGCAGTTACCGTGGACTTGGGACAGATACGCAGTATTTT
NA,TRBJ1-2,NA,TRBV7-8,CASSSRLAGRDYGYTF,TGTGCCAGCAGCTCCCGCCTAGCGGGGCGCGACTATGGCTACACCTTC
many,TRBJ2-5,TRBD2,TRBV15,CATSGRGGSETQYF,TGTGCCACCAGTGGGAGGGGAGGATCGGAGACCCAGTACTTC
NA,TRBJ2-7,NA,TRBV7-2,CASSQSGSREQYF,TGTGCCAGCAGCCAATCGGGATCGAGGGAGCAGTACTTC
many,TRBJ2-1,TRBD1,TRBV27,CASRRDRYNEQFF,TGTGCCAGCAGGAGGGACAGGTACAATGAGCAGTTCTTC
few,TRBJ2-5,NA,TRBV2,CATKSRGLQETQYF,TGTGCCACCAAAAGCCGGGGGCTGCAAGAGACCCAGTACTTC
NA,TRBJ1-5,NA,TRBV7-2,CASSLGQTGQPQHF,TGTGCCAGCAGCTTAGGACAGACGGGTCAGCCCCAGCATTTT
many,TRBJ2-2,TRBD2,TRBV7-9,CASSLILAGEGTGELFF,TGTGCCAGCAGCTTAATACTAGCGGGAGAGGGCACCGGGGAGCTGTTTTTT
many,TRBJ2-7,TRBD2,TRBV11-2,CASSWGLAGLGEQYF,TGTGCCAGCAGCTGGGGACTAGCGGGATTAGGGGAGCAGTACTTC
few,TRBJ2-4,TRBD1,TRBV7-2,CASSSEGADKNIQYF,TGTGCCAGCAGCTCTGAGGGGGCTGATAAAAACATTCAGTACTTC
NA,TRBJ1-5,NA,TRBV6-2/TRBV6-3,CASTYSTGYSNQPQHF,TGTGCCAGCACTTACTCAACAGGGTATAGCAATCAGCCCCAGCATTTT
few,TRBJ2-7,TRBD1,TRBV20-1,CSASKGQAWEQYF,TGCAGTGCTTCGAAGGGACAGGCTTGGGAGCAGTACTTC
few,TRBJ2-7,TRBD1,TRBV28,CASRDPGQGGSYEQYF,TGTGCCAGCAGGGACCCCGGACAGGGTGGCAGCTACGAGCAGTACTTC
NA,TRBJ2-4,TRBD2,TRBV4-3,CASSQRLAGTRNIQYF,TGCGCCAGCAGCCAGCGACTAGCGGGGACTAGGAACATTCAGTACTTC
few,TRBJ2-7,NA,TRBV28,CASNEGVYEQYF,TGTGCCAGCAATGAGGGAGTCTACGAGCAGTACTTC
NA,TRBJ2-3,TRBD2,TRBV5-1,CASSLAPSGGRDTQYF,TGCGCCAGCAGCTTGGCCCCTAGCGGGGGGCGGGATACGCAGTATTTT
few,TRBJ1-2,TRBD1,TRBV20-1,CSASGQTGGYGYTF,TGCAGTGCTAGCGGACAGACAGGGGGCTATGGCTACACCTTC
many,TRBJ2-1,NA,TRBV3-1,CASSQPPGNEQFF,TGTGCCAGCAGCCAACCTCCTGGCAATGAGCAGTTCTTC
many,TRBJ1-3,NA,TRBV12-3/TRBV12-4,CASSFQGSSGNTIYF,TGTGCCAGCAGTTTTCAGGGATCCTCTGGAAACACCATATATTTT
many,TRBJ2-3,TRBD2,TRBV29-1,CSVAGLITDTQYF,TGCAGCGTTGCGGGACTAATCACAGATACGCAGTATTTT
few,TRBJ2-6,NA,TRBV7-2,CASSLVGSSGANVLTF,TGTGCCAGCAGCTTAGTAGGGTCCTCTGGGGCCAACGTCCTGACTTTC
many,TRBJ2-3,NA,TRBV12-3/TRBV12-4,CASSFSLNTDTQYF,TGTGCCAGCAGTTTCAGCCTAAACACAGATACGCAGTATTTT
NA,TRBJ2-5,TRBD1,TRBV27,CASRHRTGGSETQYF,TGTGCCAGCAGACACCGAACAGGGGGCTCAGAGACCCAGTACTTC
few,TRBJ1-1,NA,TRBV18,CASSPADVNTEAFF,TGTGCCAGCTCACCGGCAGACGTGAACACTGAAGCTTTCTTT
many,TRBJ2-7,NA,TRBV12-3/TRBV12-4,CASSLNIGVGEQYF,TGTGCCAGCAGTTTGAATATAGGGGTCGGCGAGCAGTACTTC
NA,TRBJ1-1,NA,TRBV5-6,CASSWVHANTEAFF,TGTGCCAGCAGCTGGGTGCATGCGAACACTGAAGCTTTCTTT
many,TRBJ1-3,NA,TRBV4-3,CASSPGHYSGNTIYF,TGCGCCAGCAGCCCAGGACACTACTCTGGAAACACCATATATTTT
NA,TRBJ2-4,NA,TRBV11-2,CASSWDVAKNIQYF,TGTGCCAGCAGCTGGGACGTAGCCAAAAACATTCAGTACTTC
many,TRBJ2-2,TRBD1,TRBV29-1,CSVCRDRDTGELFF,TGCAGCGTTTGCCGGGACAGGGACACCGGGGAGCTGTTTTTT
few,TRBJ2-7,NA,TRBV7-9,CASSLDQGLLQYF,TGTGCCAGCAGCTTAGACCAGGGGTTGTTGCAGTACTTC
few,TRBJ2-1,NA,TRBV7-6,CASGIYNEQFF,TGTGCCTCAGGGATCTACAATGAGCAGTTCTTC
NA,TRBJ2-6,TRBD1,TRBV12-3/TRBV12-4,CASSPQGAGANVLTF,TGTGCCAGCAGCCCCCAGGGGGCTGGGGCCAACGTCCTGACTTTC